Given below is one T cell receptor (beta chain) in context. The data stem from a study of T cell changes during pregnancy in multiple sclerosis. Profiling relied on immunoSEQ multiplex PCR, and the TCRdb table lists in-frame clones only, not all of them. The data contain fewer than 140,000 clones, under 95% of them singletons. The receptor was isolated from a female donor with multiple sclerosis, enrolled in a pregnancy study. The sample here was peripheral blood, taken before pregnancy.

The CDR3 DNA is TGTGCCAGCAGTGAACTGACAGGGGGTACCGGGGAGCTGTTTTTT. Translated: CASSELTGGTGELFF. The chain combines TRBV6-1 with TRBJ2-2; 9 bases are shared with TRBD1. The CDR3 loop spans 15 amino acids. The V gene end was trimmed by 2 bases and the J gene end by 5 bases; junction bases not matched to a gene: 3. The germline gives CDR1 MNHNS, CDR2 SASEGT.